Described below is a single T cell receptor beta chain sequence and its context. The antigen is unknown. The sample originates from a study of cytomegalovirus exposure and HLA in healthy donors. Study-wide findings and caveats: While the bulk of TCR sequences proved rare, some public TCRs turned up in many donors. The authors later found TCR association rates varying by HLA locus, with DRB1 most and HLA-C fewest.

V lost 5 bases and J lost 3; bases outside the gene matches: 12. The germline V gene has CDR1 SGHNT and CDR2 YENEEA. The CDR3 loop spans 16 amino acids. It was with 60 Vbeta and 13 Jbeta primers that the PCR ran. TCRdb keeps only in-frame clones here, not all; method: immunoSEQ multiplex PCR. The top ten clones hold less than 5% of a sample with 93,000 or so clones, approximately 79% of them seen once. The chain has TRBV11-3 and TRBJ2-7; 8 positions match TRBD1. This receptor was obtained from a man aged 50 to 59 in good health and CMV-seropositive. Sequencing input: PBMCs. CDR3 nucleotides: TGTGCCAGCAGCAAGGACGGACAGGGAAGTCACTACGAGCAGTACTTC. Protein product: CASSKDGQGSHYEQYF.